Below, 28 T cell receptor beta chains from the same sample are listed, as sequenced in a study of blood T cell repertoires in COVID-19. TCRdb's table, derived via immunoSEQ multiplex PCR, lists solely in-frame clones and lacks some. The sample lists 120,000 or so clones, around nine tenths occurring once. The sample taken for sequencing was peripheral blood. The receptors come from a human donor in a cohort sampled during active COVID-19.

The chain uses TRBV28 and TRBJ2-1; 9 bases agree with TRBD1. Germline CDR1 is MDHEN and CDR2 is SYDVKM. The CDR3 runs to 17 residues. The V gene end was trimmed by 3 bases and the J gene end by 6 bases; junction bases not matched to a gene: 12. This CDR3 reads CASSFNLGQGTPNEQFF. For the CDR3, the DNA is TGTGCCAGCAGTTTTAATTTAGGACAGGGGACTCCCAATGAGCAGTTCTTC. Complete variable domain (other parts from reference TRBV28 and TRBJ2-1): DVKVTQSSRYLVKRTGEKVFLECVQDMDHENMFWYRQDPGLGLRLIYFSYDVKMKEKGDIPEGYSVSREKKERFSLILESASTNQTSMYLCASSFNLGQGTPNEQFFGPGTRLTVL.

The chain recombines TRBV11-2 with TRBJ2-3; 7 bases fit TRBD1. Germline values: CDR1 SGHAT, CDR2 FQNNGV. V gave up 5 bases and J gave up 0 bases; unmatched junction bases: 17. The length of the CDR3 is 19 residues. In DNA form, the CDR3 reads TGTGCCAGCAGCGCCCGGACAGGAGAGCATCCCACGAGCACAGATACGCAGTATTTT. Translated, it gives CASSARTGEHPTSTDTQYF.

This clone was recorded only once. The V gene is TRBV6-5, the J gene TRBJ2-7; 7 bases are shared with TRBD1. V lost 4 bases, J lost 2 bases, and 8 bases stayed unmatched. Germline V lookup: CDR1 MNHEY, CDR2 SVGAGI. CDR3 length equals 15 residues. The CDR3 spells CASSSLPDRPYEQYF. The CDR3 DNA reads TGTGCCAGCAGTTCCTTACCGGACAGGCCCTACGAGCAGTACTTC.

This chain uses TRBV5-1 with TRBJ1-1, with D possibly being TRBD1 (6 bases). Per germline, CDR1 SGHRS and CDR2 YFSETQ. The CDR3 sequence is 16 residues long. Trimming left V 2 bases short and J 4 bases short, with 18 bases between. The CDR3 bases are TGCGCCAGCAGCTTTGAGGGGGGGCGCGTTGGCACTGAAGCTTTCTTT. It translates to CASSFEGGRVGTEAFF.

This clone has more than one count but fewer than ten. The DNA for the CDR3 is TGTGCCAGCAGTGATCTAGCGGGAGGCCCCACAGATACGCAGTATTTT. This translates into CASSDLAGGPTDTQYF. J is TRBJ2-3 and V is TRBV6-4; 11 bases fit TRBD2. The CDR3 length is 16 residues. The germline V gene has CDR1 MRHNA and CDR2 SNTAGT. Trimming removed 3 bases from V and 2 bases from J; junction bases left unmatched: 4.

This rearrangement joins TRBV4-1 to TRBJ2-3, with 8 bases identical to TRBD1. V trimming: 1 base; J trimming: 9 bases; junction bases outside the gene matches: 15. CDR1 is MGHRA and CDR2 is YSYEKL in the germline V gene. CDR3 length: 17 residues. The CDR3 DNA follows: TGCGCCAGCAGCCAAGGAGACAGGGGAATCGGTTTAGGGACGCAGTATTTT. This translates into CASSQGDRGIGLGTQYF.

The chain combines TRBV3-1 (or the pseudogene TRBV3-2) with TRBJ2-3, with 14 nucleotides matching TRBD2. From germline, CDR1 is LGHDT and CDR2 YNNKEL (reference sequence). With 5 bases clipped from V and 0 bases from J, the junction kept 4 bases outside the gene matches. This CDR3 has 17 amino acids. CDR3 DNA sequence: TGTGCCAGCAGCTCCCGACTAGCGGGGGGGAGCACAGATACGCAGTATTTT. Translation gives CASSSRLAGGSTDTQYF.

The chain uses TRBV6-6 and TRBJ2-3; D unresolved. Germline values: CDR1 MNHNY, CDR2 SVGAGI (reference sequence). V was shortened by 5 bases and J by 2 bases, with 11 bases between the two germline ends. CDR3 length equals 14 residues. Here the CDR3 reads CASSALLVTDTQYF. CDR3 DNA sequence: TGTGCCAGCAGTGCCTTACTGGTCACAGATACGCAGTATTTT.

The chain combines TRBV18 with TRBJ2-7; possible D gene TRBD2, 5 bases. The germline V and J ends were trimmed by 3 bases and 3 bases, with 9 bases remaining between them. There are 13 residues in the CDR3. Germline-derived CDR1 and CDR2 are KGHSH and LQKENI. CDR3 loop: CASSPPDFYEQYF. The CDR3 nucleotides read TGTGCCAGCTCACCCCCGGACTTCTACGAGCAGTACTTC.

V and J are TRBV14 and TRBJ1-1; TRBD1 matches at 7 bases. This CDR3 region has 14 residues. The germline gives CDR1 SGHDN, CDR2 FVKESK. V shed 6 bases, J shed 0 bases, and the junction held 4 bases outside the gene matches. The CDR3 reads CASSLGTVNTEAFF. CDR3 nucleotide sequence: TGTGCCAGCAGTCTCGGGACAGTGAACACTGAAGCTTTCTTT.

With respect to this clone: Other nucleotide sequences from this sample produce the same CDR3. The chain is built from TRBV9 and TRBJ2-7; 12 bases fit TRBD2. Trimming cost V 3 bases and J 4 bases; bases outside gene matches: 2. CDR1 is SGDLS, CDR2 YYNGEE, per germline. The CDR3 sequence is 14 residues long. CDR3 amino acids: CASSGGTSGYEQYF. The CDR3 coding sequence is TGTGCCAGCAGCGGAGGGACTAGCGGGTACGAGCAGTACTTC.

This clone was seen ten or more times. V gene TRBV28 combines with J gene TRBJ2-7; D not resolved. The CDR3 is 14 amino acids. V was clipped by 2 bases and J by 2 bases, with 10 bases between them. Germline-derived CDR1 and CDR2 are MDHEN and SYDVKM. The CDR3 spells CASSLPEKAYEQYF. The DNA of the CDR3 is TGTGCCAGCAGTTTACCGGAGAAGGCCTACGAGCAGTACTTC. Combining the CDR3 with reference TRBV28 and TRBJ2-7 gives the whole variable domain DVKVTQSSRYLVKRTGEKVFLECVQDMDHENMFWYRQDPGLGLRLIYFSYDVKMKEKGDIPEGYSVSREKKERFSLILESASTNQTSMYLCASSLPEKAYEQYFGPGTRLTVT.

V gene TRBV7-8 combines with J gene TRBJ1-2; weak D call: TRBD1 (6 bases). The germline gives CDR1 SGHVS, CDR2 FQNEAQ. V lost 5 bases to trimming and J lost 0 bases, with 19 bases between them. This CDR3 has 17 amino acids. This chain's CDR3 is CASSPIRGGISNYGYTF. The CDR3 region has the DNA TGTGCCAGCAGCCCCATCAGGGGTGGGATTTCTAACTATGGCTACACCTTC. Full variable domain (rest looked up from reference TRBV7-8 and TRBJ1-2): GAGVSQSPRYKVAKRGQDVALRCDPISGHVSLFWYQQALGQGPEFLTYFQNEAQLDKSGLPSDRFFAERPEGSVSTLKIQRTQQEDSAVYLCASSPIRGGISNYGYTFGSGTRLTVV.

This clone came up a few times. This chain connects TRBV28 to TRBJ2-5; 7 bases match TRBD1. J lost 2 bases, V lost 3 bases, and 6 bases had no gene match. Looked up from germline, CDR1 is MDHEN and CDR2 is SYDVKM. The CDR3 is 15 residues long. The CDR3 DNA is TGTGCCAGCAGTTTTCGGGGACAGTCGCAAGAGACCCAGTACTTC. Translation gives CASSFRGQSQETQYF.

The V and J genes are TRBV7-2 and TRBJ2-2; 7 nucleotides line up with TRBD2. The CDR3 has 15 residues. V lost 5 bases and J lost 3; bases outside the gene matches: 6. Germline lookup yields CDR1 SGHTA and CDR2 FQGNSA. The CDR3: CASSLWGGDTGELFF. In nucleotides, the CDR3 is TGTGCCAGCAGCCTCTGGGGGGGGGACACCGGGGAGCTGTTTTTT.

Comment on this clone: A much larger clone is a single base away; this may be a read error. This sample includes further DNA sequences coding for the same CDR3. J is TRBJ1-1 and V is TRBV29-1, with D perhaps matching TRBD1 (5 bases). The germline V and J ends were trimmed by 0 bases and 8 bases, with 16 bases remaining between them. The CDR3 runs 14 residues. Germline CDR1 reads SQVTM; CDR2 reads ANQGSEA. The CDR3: CSVEEARRGTEAFF. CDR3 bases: TGCAGCGTTGAAGAGGCCAGGCGGGGGACCGAAGCTTTCTTT.

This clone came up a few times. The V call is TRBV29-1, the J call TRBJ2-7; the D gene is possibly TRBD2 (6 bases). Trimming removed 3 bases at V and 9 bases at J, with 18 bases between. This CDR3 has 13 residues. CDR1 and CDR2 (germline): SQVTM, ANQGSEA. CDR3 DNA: TGCAGCGTTGAGGAGGGTACCGGTATGTTGCAGTACTTC. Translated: CSVEEGTGMLQYF.

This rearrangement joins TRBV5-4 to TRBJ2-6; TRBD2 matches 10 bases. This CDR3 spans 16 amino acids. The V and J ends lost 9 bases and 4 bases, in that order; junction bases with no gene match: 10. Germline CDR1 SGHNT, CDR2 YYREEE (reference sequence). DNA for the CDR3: TGTGCCATGTATAGCGGGGGGTTGTCCGGGGCCAACGTCCTGACTTTC. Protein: CAMYSGGLSGANVLTF.

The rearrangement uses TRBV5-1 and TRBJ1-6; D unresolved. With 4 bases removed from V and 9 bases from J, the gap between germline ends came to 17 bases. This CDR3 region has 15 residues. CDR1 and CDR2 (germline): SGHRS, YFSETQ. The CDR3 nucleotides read TGCGCCAGCAGCCCTCCTGAGGCATTGGTTTCACCCCTCCACTTT. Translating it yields CASSPPEALVSPLHF.

The CDR3 loop is CTSSQDRASGTRIPYEQYF. The CDR3 DNA reads as TGCACCAGCAGCCAAGATCGGGCTAGCGGGACCCGAATCCCCTACGAGCAGTACTTC. V and J are TRBV1 and TRBJ2-7; the listed D gene, TRBD2, was not tested against the DNA. TRBV1 corresponds to a pseudogene. The CDR3 loop spans 19 amino acids.

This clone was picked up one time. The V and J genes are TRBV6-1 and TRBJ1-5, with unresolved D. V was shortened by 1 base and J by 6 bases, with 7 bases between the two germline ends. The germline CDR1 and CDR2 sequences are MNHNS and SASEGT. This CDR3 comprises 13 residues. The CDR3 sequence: CASSEVLRQPQHF. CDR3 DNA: TGTGCCAGCAGTGAAGTTCTGCGTCAGCCCCAGCATTTT.

The CDR3 region has the DNA TGTGCCAGCAGCCAGGGACTAGCTAGGCGTACGCAGTATTTT. The encoded protein is CASSQGLARRTQYF. This chain links TRBV3-1 (or the pseudogene TRBV3-2) with TRBJ2-3, with 9 bases matching TRBD2. Germline CDR1 and CDR2: LGHDT and YNNKEL (reference sequence). The CDR3 totals 14 residues. Unmatched junction bases numbered 6, after V lost 3 bases and J lost 8 bases.

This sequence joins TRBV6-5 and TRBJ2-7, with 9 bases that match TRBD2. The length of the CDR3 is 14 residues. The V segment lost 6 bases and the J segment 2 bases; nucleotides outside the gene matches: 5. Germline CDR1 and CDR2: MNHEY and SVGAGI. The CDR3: CASSVSGSTYEQYF. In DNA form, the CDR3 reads TGTGCCAGCAGCGTTAGCGGGAGTACCTACGAGCAGTACTTC.

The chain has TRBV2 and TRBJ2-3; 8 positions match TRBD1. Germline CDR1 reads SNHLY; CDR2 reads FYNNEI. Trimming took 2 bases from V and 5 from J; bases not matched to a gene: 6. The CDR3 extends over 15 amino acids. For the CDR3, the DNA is TGTGCCAGCAGTGAAAGGGACAGGAGCCTAGATACGCAGTATTTT. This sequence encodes CASSERDRSLDTQYF.

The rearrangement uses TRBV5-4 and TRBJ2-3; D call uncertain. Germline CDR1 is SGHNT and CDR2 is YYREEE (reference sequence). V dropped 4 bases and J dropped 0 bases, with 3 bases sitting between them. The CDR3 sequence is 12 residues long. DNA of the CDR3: TGTGCCAGCAGCCTTAGCACAGATACGCAGTATTTT. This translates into CASSLSTDTQYF. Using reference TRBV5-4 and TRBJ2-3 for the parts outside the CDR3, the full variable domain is ETGVTQSPTHLIKTRGQQVTLRCSSQSGHNTVSWYQQALGQGPQFIFQYYREEENGRGNFPPRFSGLQFPNYSSELNVNALELDDSALYLCASSLSTDTQYFGPGTRLTVL.

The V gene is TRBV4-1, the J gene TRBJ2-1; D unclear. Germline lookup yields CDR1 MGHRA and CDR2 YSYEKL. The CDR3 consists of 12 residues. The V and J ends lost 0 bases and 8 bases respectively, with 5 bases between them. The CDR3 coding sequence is TGCGCCAGCAGCCAAGATTTCTATGAGCAGTTCTTC. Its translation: CASSQDFYEQFF.

CDR3 sequence reads: CSVEGGQGTYEQYF. The CDR3 DNA follows: TGCAGCGTTGAAGGAGGACAGGGGACGTACGAGCAGTACTTC. This chain joins TRBV29-1 and TRBJ2-7; 9 bases line up with TRBD1. CDR1 and CDR2 from the germline V gene are SQVTM and ANQGSEA. The CDR3 length is 14 residues. Trimming at V came to 1 base and at J to 4 bases, leaving 5 bases not matched to a gene.

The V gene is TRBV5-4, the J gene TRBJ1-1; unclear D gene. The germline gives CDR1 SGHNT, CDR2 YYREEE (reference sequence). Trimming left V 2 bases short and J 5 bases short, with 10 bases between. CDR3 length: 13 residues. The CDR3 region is CASSFPPGTEAFF. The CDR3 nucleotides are TGTGCCAGCAGCTTTCCCCCCGGGACTGAAGCTTTCTTT.